This note documents a single T cell receptor beta chain sequence. No antigen is known for it. No base quality values were provided; no much bigger clone lies one nucleotide off. The source of the sample is a study of cytomegalovirus exposure and HLA in healthy donors (dated by TCRdb to about 2017). Some background on the complete study: An earlier analysis of around 600 of the donors reported approximately 300 Gb of sequence data and more than 90 million unique TCR beta sequences from some 180 million T cells. The genetic ancestry cluster associated with self-reported Caucasian donors included over 80% of the roughly 380 genotyped donors. Rather than drawing on any new phenotypic data, the later analysis identified candidate immune exposures from TCR beta sequences and the way those sequences occurred across donors. The T cell repertoires of some 700 subjects were profiled by immunosequencing and related to cytomegalovirus serostatus. Roughly five DR-DQ haplotypes were treated as single units for association and clustering because of strong linkage in the cohort. All discovery cohort repertoires had been generated on a single sequencing platform. Across under 500 genotyped donors of the cohort, an average of approximately 240,000 unique TCR beta nucleotide sequences per donor were sequenced, and roughly a sixth of those sequences were non-productive. A later genetic analysis took genome-wide SNP genotypes for about three fifths of the roughly 700 donors and used that subset as a discovery cohort. An earlier analysis of 587 of the donors used high-throughput TCR beta sequencing to judge whether each TCR beta V gene segment behaved as functional or pseudogenic. Donor age, sex, ethnicity and CMV serostatus were compiled together with the repertoire data. The aim of the study was to test whether cataloging public T cell receptors could identify signatures of past pathogen exposure. Typing coverage varied by locus: about 629-640 donors for A, B, C, DRB1 and DQB1; more than 500 for DQA1; more than 600 for DPA1; around 450 for DPB1. To predict cytomegalovirus infection status, the study combined high-throughput TCR immunosequencing, statistical association of individual TCRs with disease status, and machine learning. Class I and class II HLA loci were covered by the typing at four-digit resolution. A later analysis re-examined previously published TCR beta repertoires from just over 650 donors and added high-resolution HLA genotyping to investigate patterns of TCR occurrence. Besides the first cohort of around 670 subjects, a separate validation cohort made up of roughly 130 different subjects was used. An early release covering just under 650 HLA-typed donors comprised about 290 gigabases of sequencing data and approximately 85 million unique TCR sequences.

Libraries came from the immunoSEQ multiplex PCR assay. The multiplex PCR relied on a mix of 60 forward primers for TCR Vbeta segments and 13 reverse primers for TCR Jbeta segments. The CDR3 region of rearranged TCR beta genes was amplified from genomic DNA by a multiplex PCR assay. On the Illumina HiSeq System, the amplified TCR beta libraries were sequenced as 87-base-pair reads. From the authors' description of their analysis: Across the roughly 640 repertoires, a later analysis counted some 81 million unique TCR beta chains, approximately 10 million of which were shared by at least two donors. To remove PCR and sequencing errors, raw reads were error-corrected and collapsed into unique sequences using a nearest-neighbor algorithm that merged closely related sequences. Alignment of CDR3 sequences to IMGT reference sequences was used to assign V, D and J gene segments. For a sequence to be retained, a match of at least six nucleotides to both a V gene segment and a J gene segment was required. A rearrangement was called productive if the CDR3 had no stop codons and remained in frame with V and J, and every other rearrangement was called non-productive. Following IMGT convention, CDR3 was defined as the stretch from the second conserved V-encoded cysteine to the conserved J-encoded phenylalanine. The earlier analysis of approximately 590 of the donors excluded any sequence lacking an unambiguous match to a single V gene segment. In an earlier analysis of a few hundred of the donors, V segments were called functional above 56.7% productive rearrangements and were called segregating when the between-donor standard deviation exceeded 5%. A statistical classification framework was developed to diagnose cytomegalovirus status using the catalog of TCR beta chain sequences. In a later analysis, TCR nucleotide sequences were compared against IMGT/GENE-DB human TR gene sequences so that V and J genes could be assigned. Using the TCRdist pipeline, a later analysis assigned CDR3 sequences along with most-parsimonious VDJ recombination scenarios. A later analysis defined each TCR beta chain by its CDR3 amino acid sequence plus V-gene family, and excluded reads lacking a unique V-gene family. In a later analysis, several hundred highly shared, low-generation-probability nucleotide sequences were removed to address suspected cross-contamination and a sequencing artifact. For each public chain, a later analysis derived a clonal expansion index from normalized ranks of inferred template counts within each repertoire. A later analysis computed generation probabilities with a VDJ recombination model fitted to out-of-frame rearrangements, and checked the results against IGoR. A later analysis scored TCR-TCR, TCR-HLA and TCR-CMV co-occurrence with hypergeometric tests, applying a repertoire-size bias correction to TCR pairs. To estimate false discovery rates, a later analysis permuted the HLA or CMV assignments 20 times. A later analysis grouped co-occurring TCRs with DBSCAN, adding TCRdist sequence similarity when clustering within HLA-allele-positive subsets. For co-occurrence clustering, repertoires with fewer than 30,000 or more than 120,000 public chains were excluded, along with a handful of repertoires with anomalous nucleotide sharing. TCRdb carries this immuneACCESS record with in-frame sequences only. Its versions omit some clonotypes, under half of them owing to an unresolved V gene in the studies checked, with the rest unexplained. That table is the source of V, J and clone size, and D and trimming were worked out from the DNA. Within this sample are 150,000 to 200,000 clones, with approximately 84% of them counted one time only. Together, the top ten hold 4.5% to 7.5% of the sample.

What the research found in general, with its limitations: A later genetic analysis reported fewer N-insertions in productive TCRs among donors in an Asian-associated ancestry cluster than the roughly 700-donor mean. Presence/absence analyses assumed roughly uniform sequencing depth across donors, an assumption that may not hold. In a later analysis, TCR association rates were found to vary across HLA loci, with the most associated TCRs seen for DRB1 alleles and the fewest for HLA-C alleles. V-gene and J-gene trimming of TCR beta chains was associated with a missense DCLRE1C variant in a later genetic analysis, and the association was replicated in an independent cohort. Correlated functional status among segregating V segments might reflect linkage disequilibrium, but an unknown experimental factor could not be ruled out. In this cohort, only TCR beta chains were sequenced, and detectable features were limited by the absence of alpha or paired-chain data. Most CMV-associated TCR beta chains appeared to be HLA-restricted in a later analysis, and the HLA associations seemed to be driven largely by CMV exposure. A total of fewer than 200 TCR beta chains were listed by the study as associated with cytomegalovirus. A group of highly shared sequence variants was considered likely to be a technical artifact of the sequencing pipeline. The classifier was reported to diagnose cytomegalovirus status with high specificity and sensitivity in both the original and validation cohorts. In an earlier analysis of some 640 of the donors, most TCR beta V segments were observed in productive rearrangements about 87% or about 30% of the time, broadly matching IMGT annotations. Because the 87-base-pair reads could not distinguish some IMGT-functional V segments, including TRBV6-2 and TRBV6-3, those segments were excluded. Because counts were too low, 15 to 20 rarely observed V segments, including chromosome 9 orphons, were excluded from the earlier analysis of several hundred of the donors. At a false discovery rate of 0.05, a later analysis linked fewer than 20,000 TCR beta sequences to specific HLA alleles. Strong co-occurrence of HLA alleles, especially DR and DQ, made assigning TCR associations to individual alleles difficult. Because HLA typing was missing for some donors at each locus, association tests included only the typed subset. A further reported finding was that TCR beta sequences accurately predicted the HLA-A and HLA-B alleles for most subjects in the first cohort. Across donors, most TCR sequences were observed very rarely, whereas some public TCRs were present in many individuals. In a later analysis, HLA-associated TCR beta chains showed more clonal expansion and lower generation probabilities than non-associated chains that were equally common. For the cohort, immune exposure information was limited to CMV serostatus. According to a later analysis, parvovirus B19, influenza, CMV and Epstein-Barr virus appeared linked to several top co-occurrence clusters. It was suggested by the authors that the approach could potentially be generalized to other disease states and immunological phenotypes. A few of the identified cytomegalovirus-associated TCR beta chains were confirmed in vitro to be specific for cytomegalovirus antigens.

CDR1 and CDR2 were assigned from the germline V gene as MNHNS and SASEGT. The CDR3, from cysteine to phenylalanine, totals 16 residues. The retained sequence is limited to the CDR3, 48 bases, with the frame set at the first base. V was cut back by 3 bases and J by 1 base, leaving a gap of 15 bases between them. The cohort comprised 670 or so healthy bone marrow donors. All cohort members were sampled while nominally healthy, although unrecorded immune exposures were likely present. The donor tested CMV seropositive and was one of the 289 seropositive cohort members. Each donor provided a peripheral blood sample, and peripheral blood mononuclear cells were used for TCR beta sequencing. Genomic DNA was extracted from the blood cell samples with the Qiagen DNeasy Blood Extraction Kit.

This TCR was sampled from a woman under 40 in good health and CMV-seropositive. Sample: PBMCs. Recombination linked TRBV6-1 to TRBJ1-2, and the D gene may be TRBD1, 5 bases matching. The CDR3 sequence is CASSESRAVGNYGYTF. Read as DNA, the sequence is TGTGCCAGCAGTGAGTCCAGGGCCGTGGGTAACTATGGCTACACCTTC.